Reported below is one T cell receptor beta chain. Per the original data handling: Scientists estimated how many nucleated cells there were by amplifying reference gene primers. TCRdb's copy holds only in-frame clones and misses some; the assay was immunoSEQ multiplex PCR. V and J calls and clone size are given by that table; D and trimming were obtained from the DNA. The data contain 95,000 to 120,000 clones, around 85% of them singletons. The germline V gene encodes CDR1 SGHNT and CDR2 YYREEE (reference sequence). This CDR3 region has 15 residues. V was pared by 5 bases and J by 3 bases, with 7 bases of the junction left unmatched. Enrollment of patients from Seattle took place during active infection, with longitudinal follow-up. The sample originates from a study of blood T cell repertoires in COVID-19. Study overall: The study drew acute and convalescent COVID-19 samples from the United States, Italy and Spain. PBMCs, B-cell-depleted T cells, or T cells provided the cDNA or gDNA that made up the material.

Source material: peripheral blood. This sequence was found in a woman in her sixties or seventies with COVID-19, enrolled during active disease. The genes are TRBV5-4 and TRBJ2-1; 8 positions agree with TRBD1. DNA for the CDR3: TGTGCCAGCAGTCCACAGGGGGGTCTCTACAATGAGCAGTTCTTC. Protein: CASSPQGGLYNEQFF.